Listed below are T cell receptor beta chains from one sample, sequenced in a study of blood T cell repertoires in COVID-19. The repertoire was sequenced with immunoSEQ multiplex PCR; TCRdb's copy has only in-frame clones and lacks some. The sample has some 63,000 clones, 85% seen once. The source material was peripheral blood. The receptors shown here come from a human donor in a cohort sampled during active COVID-19. CDR3s include the opening cysteine and the closing phenylalanine or tryptophan. The D gene is left open where the match is weak. Size tells how often a clone was seen (once, few, many) or the class of an expanded clone, and some rows leave it out.

CDR3,DNA,V,size,J,D
CAWTVNSGNTIYF,TGTGCCTGGACCGTAAACTCTGGAAACACCATATATTTT,TRBV30,.,TRBJ1-3,.
CASSSGTGSPDTQYF,TGTGCCAGCAGCTCCGGGACAGGATCCCCAGATACGCAGTATTTT,TRBV5-8,.,TRBJ2-3,TRBD1
CASSIDGAHSNQPQHF,TGTGCCAGTAGTATAGATGGGGCTCATAGCAATCAGCCCCAGCATTTT,TRBV19,.,TRBJ1-5,.
CSVEQDRGDEQYF,TGCAGCGTTGAACAGGACAGGGGCGACGAGCAGTACTTC,TRBV29-1,.,TRBJ2-7,TRBD1
CASSFESSYNSPLHF,TGTGCCAGCAGCTTTGAGAGCTCCTATAATTCACCCCTCCACTTT,TRBV7-8,.,TRBJ1-6,.
CASSQDGRPNYGYTF,TGTGCCAGCAGCCAAGATGGCAGGCCTAACTATGGCTACACCTTC,TRBV3-1/TRBV3-2,.,TRBJ1-2,.
CASSGAGVGGDTQYF,TGCGCCAGCAGCGGAGCGGGGGTGGGGGGAGATACGCAGTATTTT,TRBV10-2,.,TRBJ2-3,TRBD2
CAWSAQPNSPLHF,TGTGCCTGGAGTGCACAGCCAAATTCACCCCTCCACTTT,TRBV30,.,TRBJ1-6,.
CASSLSSGGPYEQYF,TGTGCCAGCAGCTTGTCTAGCGGGGGCCCCTACGAGCAGTACTTC,TRBV5-5,.,TRBJ2-7,TRBD2
CASSDLRSQPQHF,TGTGCCAGCAGTGACCTAAGGAGTCAGCCCCAGCATTTT,TRBV2,.,TRBJ1-5,.
CASRSGGSAYNEQFF,TGTGCCAGCAGGAGCGGGGGGAGCGCCTACAATGAGCAGTTCTTC,TRBV6-5,.,TRBJ2-1,TRBD2
CASRPRDTSKTEAFF,TGTGCCAGTCGGCCCCGGGACACCTCGAAAACTGAAGCTTTCTTT,TRBV19,.,TRBJ1-1,.
CASSFQTGAEAFF,TGTGCCAGCAGCTTCCAGACAGGGGCTGAAGCTTTCTTT,TRBV7-2,few,TRBJ1-1,TRBD1
CASRSSGDADTQYF,TGTGCCAGTAGGTCCTCGGGGGACGCAGATACGCAGTATTTT,TRBV19,.,TRBJ2-3,.
CASSKDSYEQYF,TGTGCCAGCAGTAAGGACAGCTACGAGCAGTACTTC,TRBV2,.,TRBJ2-7,.
CASSQGPRGTGEQPQHF,TGTGCCAGCAGCCAAGGCCCACGGGGGACAGGGGAACAGCCCCAGCATTTT,TRBV4-2,once,TRBJ1-5,TRBD1
CAISESGPLDSYNSPLHF,TGTGCCATCAGTGAAAGCGGCCCCCTAGACTCCTATAATTCACCCCTCCACTTT,TRBV10-3,.,TRBJ1-6,.
CASSPNSGGADEQFF,TGTGCCAGCTCACCAAATAGCGGGGGGGCCGATGAGCAGTTCTTC,TRBV18,few,TRBJ2-1,TRBD2
CASSSPPGPQHF,TGTGCCAGCAGTTCTCCCCCGGGGCCCCAGCATTTT,TRBV27,.,TRBJ1-5,.
CASSPDWAGGQNEQFF,TGTGCCAGCTCACCCGACTGGGCGGGGGGTCAAAATGAGCAGTTCTTC,TRBV18,once,TRBJ2-1,TRBD2
CASGPRANVLTF,TGTGCCAGCGGCCCGCGGGCCAACGTCCTGACTTTC,TRBV28,.,TRBJ2-6,.
CASSLDPPGRTRTEAFF,TGTGCCAGCAGCTTAGATCCTCCGGGGAGGACCCGAACTGAAGCTTTCTTT,TRBV11-3,.,TRBJ1-1,.
CASSFEAVGANVLTF,TGTGCCAGCAGCTTTGAGGCGGTCGGGGCCAACGTCCTGACTTTC,TRBV11-2,few,TRBJ2-6,.
CASSLGTSANEKLFF,TGTGCCAGCAGCTTAGGGACATCAGCAAATGAAAAACTGTTTTTT,TRBV11-2,once,TRBJ1-4,.
CASSQGGSNTEAFF,TGTGCCAGCAGCCAAGGGGGCTCTAACACTGAAGCTTTCTTT,TRBV3-1/TRBV3-2,.,TRBJ1-1,.
CASSVLRVAYNEQFF,TGTGCCAGCAGCGTCCTCCGGGTTGCCTACAATGAGCAGTTCTTC,TRBV13,.,TRBJ2-1,.
CASSSDRDGYGYTF,TGTGCCAGCAGTTCGGACAGGGATGGGTATGGCTACACCTTC,TRBV6-5,.,TRBJ1-2,TRBD1
CASRVGVRASNQPQHF,TGCGCCAGCAGAGTAGGGGTCAGGGCAAGCAATCAGCCCCAGCATTTT,TRBV10-2,few,TRBJ1-5,.
CASSLALLLPDTQYF,TGTGCCAGCAGCTTAGCGTTACTCCTCCCGGATACGCAGTATTTT,TRBV7-9,.,TRBJ2-3,.
CASSSYYEQYF,TGTGCCAGCAGTTCTTACTACGAGCAGTACTTC,TRBV12-3/TRBV12-4,.,TRBJ2-7,.
CASSPRTGFRYEQYF,TGTGCCAGCAGCCCCCGGACAGGGTTTCGCTACGAGCAGTACTTC,TRBV7-9,.,TRBJ2-7,TRBD1
CASREGFFNTGELFF,TGTGCCAGCAGGGAGGGATTCTTTAACACCGGGGAGCTGTTTTTT,TRBV25-1,.,TRBJ2-2,.
CASTEFARVGLGAFF,TGTGCCAGCACAGAATTCGCCAGGGTAGGCCTCGGAGCTTTCTTT,TRBV6-5,.,TRBJ1-1,.
CASSPSPSSGGYETQYF,TGTGCCAGCAGCCCGAGCCCTTCTAGCGGGGGGTATGAGACCCAGTACTTC,TRBV7-6,.,TRBJ2-5,TRBD2
CASSPSPGLAYEQFF,TGTGCCAGCAGTCCCTCGCCGGGACTAGCGTATGAGCAGTTCTTC,TRBV6-2/TRBV6-3,.,TRBJ2-1,TRBD2
CASSGSGGSTDTQYF,TGTGCCAGCAGTGGTAGTGGGGGGAGCACAGATACGCAGTATTTT,TRBV2,.,TRBJ2-3,.
CASSPVVRTSGGANTGELFF,TGCGCCAGCAGCCCAGTCGTCCGGACTAGCGGGGGGGCGAACACCGGGGAGCTGTTTTTT,TRBV4-3,.,TRBJ2-2,TRBD2
CASSQKLAGGAAGSYEQYF,TGTGCCAGCAGCCAAAAACTAGCGGGGGGCGCCGCGGGCTCCTACGAGCAGTACTTC,TRBV7-8,.,TRBJ2-7,TRBD2
CASSQAALAGGVGETQYF,TGCGCCAGCAGCCAAGCTGCACTAGCGGGGGGGGTCGGGGAGACCCAGTACTTC,TRBV4-3,.,TRBJ2-5,TRBD2
CASTLSGQQFF,TGTGCCAGCACCCTTAGCGGGCAGCAGTTCTTC,TRBV27,.,TRBJ2-1,TRBD2
CASSRTGVGNSPLHF,TGTGCCAGCAGCCGGACAGGGGTGGGTAATTCACCCCTCCACTTT,TRBV27,.,TRBJ1-6,TRBD1
CASSPPRARYTF,TGTGCCAGCTCACCACCGAGGGCCCGCTACACCTTC,TRBV18,.,TRBJ1-2,.
CATSDAGTPDTGELFF,TGTGCCACCAGTGATGCCGGGACTCCAGACACCGGGGAGCTGTTTTTT,TRBV24-1,.,TRBJ2-2,.
CASSYSIVHTEAFF,TGTGCCAGCAGTTACTCGATAGTCCACACTGAAGCTTTCTTT,TRBV6-6,.,TRBJ1-1,.
CSVDPGLGNEQFF,TGCAGCGTTGACCCAGGGCTGGGCAATGAGCAGTTCTTC,TRBV29-1,.,TRBJ2-1,.
CASSQGGRSNQPQHF,TGTGCCAGCAGCCAGGGGGGAAGGTCCAATCAGCCCCAGCATTTT,TRBV9,.,TRBJ1-5,TRBD1